These 28 T cell receptor beta chains were sequenced from one sample in a study of T cell responses to AZD1222 COVID-19 vaccine. Repertoires were generated with immunoSEQ multiplex PCR, while TCRdb's copy carries only in-frame clones and drops some. The sample holds around 190,000 clones, roughly nine tenths seen once. This specimen was peripheral blood, taken 28 days after the second AZD1222 dose. The receptor source for this set is an adult who received the AZD1222 COVID-19 vaccine.

The V and J genes are TRBV19 and TRBJ2-2; D is perhaps TRBD1 (5 bases). The CDR3 covers 17 residues. Trimming took off 0 bases at V and 0 bases at J, with 11 bases between the two ends. Germline V gene sequence: CDR1 LNHDA, CDR2 SQIVND (reference sequence). CDR3 nucleotide sequence: TGTGCCAGTAGTATAGATTGGGGCAGCTCGAACACCGGGGAGCTGTTTTTT. Its translation: CASSIDWGSSNTGELFF.

The chain couples TRBV6-5 to TRBJ1-5, with D possibly matching TRBD1 (6 bases). Trimming shortened V by 2 bases and J by 4 bases, and 9 bases separated the two germline ends. The CDR3 runs 14 residues. CDR1 is MNHEY and CDR2 is SVGAGI in the germline V gene. The CDR3 sequence is CASSYGRGNQPQHF. Here the CDR3 DNA reads TGTGCCAGCAGTTACGGCAGGGGTAATCAGCCCCAGCATTTT.

The chain couples TRBV7-2 to TRBJ2-1; maybe TRBD2 (5 bases). The V end was cut by 2 bases, the J end by 0 bases, with 14 bases between. The CDR3 spans 17 residues. Germline V gene sequence: CDR1 SGHTA, CDR2 FQGNSA. This CDR3 is CASSLRAGTSSYNEQFF. In DNA form, the CDR3 reads TGTGCCAGCAGCTTAAGGGCGGGCACCAGCTCCTACAATGAGCAGTTCTTC.

V and J are TRBV18 and TRBJ1-4; 9 bases are a match to TRBD1. Per germline, CDR1 KGHSH and CDR2 LQKENI. V was pared by 3 bases and J by 5 bases, with 4 bases of the junction left unmatched. CDR3 length: 15 amino acids. The CDR3 DNA reads TGTGCCAGCTCACCGCTAGGACAGGGGAATGAAAAACTGTTTTTT. Encoded protein: CASSPLGQGNEKLFF. Full variable domain (missing parts from reference TRBV18 and TRBJ1-4): NAGVMQNPRHLVRRRGQEARLRCSPMKGHSHVYWYRQLPEEGLKFMVYLQKENIIDESGMPKERFSAEFPKEGPSILRIQQVVRGDSAAYFCASSPLGQGNEKLFFGSGTQLSVL.

The chain uses TRBV2 and TRBJ1-5, with 7 positions matching TRBD1. V lost 6 bases and J lost 1; bases outside the gene matches: 9. Germline loops: CDR1 SNHLY, CDR2 FYNNEI. The CDR3 is made up of 16 amino acids. The CDR3 reads CASRDKGAVSNQPQHF. CDR3 bases: TGTGCCAGCAGAGATAAGGGGGCGGTGAGCAATCAGCCCCAGCATTTT.

This chain links TRBV10-3 with TRBJ2-7; tentatively, D is TRBD2 (6 bases). The CDR3 is 15 residues long. The V end lost 2 bases, the J end lost 2 bases, and 13 bases lay between the germline ends. Germline CDR1 reads ENHRY; CDR2 reads SYGVKD. CDR3 DNA sequence: TGTGCCATCAGTGAGAGCGGGCACTTGACCTACGAGCAGTACTTC. Its protein product is CAISESGHLTYEQYF.

The rearrangement links TRBV9 to TRBJ2-1; unclear D gene. CDR3 length equals 13 residues. V was cut by 3 bases and J by 7 bases, with 11 bases left in between. The germline V gene encodes CDR1 SGDLS and CDR2 YYNGEE. As DNA, the CDR3 is TGTGCCAGCAGCGCCGGAACCCGAAATGAGCAGTTCTTC. The encoded protein is CASSAGTRNEQFF.

The gene calls are TRBV12-5 and TRBJ1-1; D uncertain. The CDR3 totals 12 residues. Trimming took off 2 bases at V and 6 bases at J, with 7 bases between the two ends. From germline, CDR1 is LGHNT and CDR2 FRNRAP. This CDR3 is CASGLSQSEAFF. The CDR3 nucleotides are TGTGCTAGTGGTTTGTCACAATCTGAAGCTTTCTTT.

The gene calls are TRBV5-1 and TRBJ1-1, with D hard to call. Trimming removed 2 bases at V and 2 bases at J, with 13 bases between. Looked up from germline, CDR1 is SGHRS and CDR2 is YFSETQ. This CDR3 region has 15 residues. This chain's CDR3 is CASSLTWVRNTEAFF. CDR3 DNA: TGCGCCAGCAGCTTAACGTGGGTGAGAAACACTGAAGCTTTCTTT.

This clone was detected once. The V call is TRBV27, the J call TRBJ2-1; TRBD2 matches at 9 bases. This CDR3 spans 13 amino acids. Germline loops: CDR1 MNHEY, CDR2 SMNVEV (reference sequence). Germline trimming cut 6 bases from V and 7 bases from J; bases unmatched to any gene: 4. CDR3: CASSSLAGNEQFF. CDR3 nucleotide sequence: TGTGCCAGCAGCTCTCTAGCGGGAAATGAGCAGTTCTTC.

This chain links TRBV10-3 with TRBJ1-1; D unresolved. This CDR3 region has 15 residues. The germline CDR1 and CDR2 sequences are ENHRY and SYGVKD. V lost 2 bases, J lost 4 bases, and 14 bases lay in between. CDR3 bases: TGTGCCATCAGTGAGGGTTCGGCAGGAGGCACTGAAGCTTTCTTT. Protein sequence: CAISEGSAGGTEAFF.

The V and J genes are TRBV25-1 and TRBJ2-1; TRBD1 is a possible D gene (5 bases). Trimming removed 1 base at V and 2 bases at J, with 12 bases between. Germline V gives CDR1 MGHDK, CDR2 SYGVNS. The CDR3 consists of 16 residues. The chain's CDR3 is CASSELGLGAYNEQFF. As DNA, the CDR3 is TGTGCCAGCAGTGAATTGGGGCTTGGGGCCTACAATGAGCAGTTCTTC.

The V call is TRBV6-5, the J call TRBJ1-3; D unresolved. V gave up 8 bases and J gave up 0 bases, with 11 bases separating them. The germline gives CDR1 MNHEY, CDR2 SVGAGI. The CDR3 length is 14 residues. CDR3 amino acids: CASGAYSSGNTIYF. In DNA, the CDR3 is TGTGCCAGCGGAGCTTATAGCTCTGGAAACACCATATATTTT.

V gene TRBV7-2 combines with J gene TRBJ2-5; 8 positions agree with TRBD1. V lost 2 bases to trimming and J lost 4 bases; unmatched junction nucleotides: 9. The germline CDR1 and CDR2 sequences are SGHTA and FQGNSA. The CDR3 sequence is 16 residues long. CDR3 residues: CASSLTTGGWTETQYF. The CDR3 nucleotides read TGTGCCAGCAGCTTAACTACAGGGGGGTGGACAGAGACCCAGTACTTC.

This clone was detected once. The chain is built from TRBV5-1 and TRBJ1-2; 10 nucleotides agree with TRBD1. CDR3 length: 13 residues. Germline CDR1 and CDR2: SGHRS and YFSETQ. The trim removed 4 bases at V and 8 bases at J, leaving 5 bases unmatched. The CDR3 loop is CASSRDRGMGYTF. CDR3 sequence (DNA): TGCGCCAGCAGCCGGGACAGGGGAATGGGCTACACCTTC. The complete variable domain, with remaining parts taken from reference TRBV5-1 and TRBJ1-2, reads KAGVTQTPRYLIKTRGQQVTLSCSPISGHRSVSWYQQTPGQGLQFLFEYFSETQRNKGNFPGRFSGRQFSNSRSEMNVSTLELGDSALYLCASSRDRGMGYTFGSGTRLTVV.

As DNA, the CDR3 is TGCGCCAGCAGGCGGGGCAAGGGCAATCAGCCCCAGCATTTT. This encodes CASRRGKGNQPQHF. V usage is TRBV23-1 and J usage is TRBJ1-5; a possible D gene is TRBD1 (5 bases). TRBV23-1 is known as an ORF, though its function is uncertain. V was trimmed by 6 bases and J by 2 bases, leaving 11 bases between them. This CDR3 is 14 amino acids long.

With respect to this clone: The junction does not match germline at one end; this may be a read error. This chain links TRBV2 with TRBJ2-2, with 9 bases identical to TRBD1. The CDR3 is 15 amino acids. CDR1 and CDR2 from the germline V gene are SNHLY and FYNNEI. The DNA for the CDR3 is TGTGCCAGCACTGAAGACAGGGGGAGAACCGGGGAGCTGTTTTTT. Amino acid sequence: CASTEDRGRTGELFF.

The chain links TRBV7-9 to TRBJ1-2, with TRBD1 identical over 8 bases. This CDR3 spans 13 amino acids. V was clipped by 1 base and J by 8 bases; unmatched bases: 3. Per the germline V gene, CDR1 is SEHNR and CDR2 is FQNEAQ (reference sequence). Written as DNA, the CDR3 is TGTGCCAGCAGCTTAGGGACAGGGTTCGGCTACACCTTC. As protein: CASSLGTGFGYTF.

This clone showed up just once. The V gene is TRBV7-9, the J gene TRBJ1-1; D is possibly TRBD1 (6 bases). V was clipped by 5 bases and J by 5 bases, with 9 bases between them. Germline values: CDR1 SEHNR, CDR2 FQNEAQ (reference sequence). The CDR3 spans 12 residues. The CDR3: CASSEGGTEAFF. The CDR3 region has the DNA TGTGCCAGCAGCGAGGGGGGGACTGAAGCTTTCTTT.

About this clone itself: In the same sample, other DNA sequences code for this CDR3. The genes are TRBV5-1 and TRBJ1-1; D is undetermined. CDR3 size: 13 residues. CDR1 and CDR2 from the germline V gene are SGHRS and YFSETQ. With 0 bases removed from V and 1 base from J, the gap between germline ends came to 4 bases. The CDR3 bases are TGCGCCAGCAGCTTGGTGGCGAACACTGAAGCTTTCTTT. Its translation is CASSLVANTEAFF.

The chain links TRBV6-2 or TRBV6-3 to TRBJ2-7; D is possibly TRBD1 or TRBD2 (6 bases each). V lost 2 bases and J 1 base, leaving 9 bases between the germline ends. This CDR3 has 14 amino acids. Germline V gene sequence: CDR1 MNHEY, CDR2 SVGEGT. CDR3 loop: CASSYGGRSYEQYF. The CDR3 DNA is TGTGCCAGCAGTTACGGGGGGCGGTCCTACGAGCAGTACTTC.

The chain links TRBV19 to TRBJ1-3, with D possibly matching TRBD1 (5 bases). The V and J ends lost 7 bases and 3 bases respectively, with 19 bases between them. Germline assignment: CDR1 LNHDA and CDR2 SQIVND (reference sequence). This CDR3 has 16 residues. The CDR3 region has the DNA TGTGCCAGTACTAATTCGATAGGGACGGGTGGAAACACCATATATTTT. It translates to CASTNSIGTGGNTIYF.

This clone was seen more than once but under ten times. This chain uses TRBV7-9 with TRBJ1-1, with no clear D. The V and J ends lost 0 bases and 1 base respectively, with 3 bases between them. In germline, CDR1 is SEHNR, CDR2 FQNEAQ (reference sequence). The CDR3 has 13 amino acids. DNA for the CDR3: TGTGCCAGCAGCTTAGCGGAGAACACTGAAGCTTTCTTT. Translating gives CASSLAENTEAFF.

The J gene is TRBJ1-3, the V gene TRBV6-5; no firm D call. This CDR3 has 14 amino acids. Trimming removed 6 bases at V and 5 bases at J, with 14 bases between. Germline V gives CDR1 MNHEY, CDR2 SVGAGI. The chain's CDR3 is CASRATGRRNTIYF. As DNA, the CDR3 is TGTGCCAGCAGAGCGACCGGCAGGCGAAACACCATATATTTT.

This clone was found once. V and J are TRBV6-5 and TRBJ1-4; 8 bases fit TRBD1. This CDR3 is 16 amino acids long. Trimming removed 2 bases from V and 3 bases from J; junction bases left unmatched: 5. Germline values: CDR1 MNHEY, CDR2 SVGAGI. The CDR3 region has the DNA TGTGCCAGCAGTTACCTCGGACAGGGAGCTAATGAAAAACTGTTTTTT. Translating it yields CASSYLGQGANEKLFF.

The rearrangement links TRBV6-5 to TRBJ2-5; the D gene is possibly TRBD1 (6 bases). This CDR3 region has 14 residues. CDR1 and CDR2 (germline): MNHEY, SVGAGI. V lost 6 bases and J lost 5, with 16 bases in between. CDR3 amino acids: CASSYDIRGETQYF. In DNA form, the CDR3 reads TGTGCCAGCAGCTACGACATTAGGGGGGAGACCCAGTACTTC.

V usage is TRBV5-1 and J usage is TRBJ2-7; D perhaps matches TRBD1 (7 bases). Germline values: CDR1 SGHRS, CDR2 YFSETQ. The V end was cut by 1 base, the J end by 6 bases, with 17 bases between. The CDR3 runs 15 residues. The CDR3 spells CASSLFHAGGSEQYF. Written as DNA, the CDR3 is TGCGCCAGCAGCTTGTTCCATGCAGGGGGGAGCGAGCAGTACTTC.

This sequence joins TRBV2 and TRBJ1-5, with 11 positions matching TRBD1. Germline CDR1 and CDR2: SNHLY and FYNNEI. With 6 bases clipped from V and 2 bases from J, the junction kept 6 bases outside the gene matches. CDR3 length: 16 residues. CDR3 amino acids: CASSPGTGGRNQPQHF. CDR3 nucleotide sequence: TGTGCCAGCAGCCCCGGGACAGGGGGTCGCAATCAGCCCCAGCATTTT. The whole variable domain, remainder taken from reference TRBV2 and TRBJ1-5, is EPEVTQTPSHQVTQMGQEVILRCVPISNHLYFYWYRQILGQKVEFLVSFYNNEISEKSEIFDDQFSVERPDGSNFTLKIRSTKLEDSAMYFCASSPGTGGRNQPQHFGDGTRLSIL.